This TCR beta chain derives from a study of cytomegalovirus exposure and HLA in healthy donors. Study-wide results and limits: Being productive about 90% or about 30% of the time was typical of most TCR beta V segments in an earlier analysis. An analysis that was carried out later associated 15,000 to 20,000 TCR beta sequences with HLA alleles at 0.05 false discovery rate.

60 Vbeta and 13 Jbeta primers were used in PCR. Some clones are missing from TCRdb's copy, which holds only in-frame ones; the method was immunoSEQ multiplex PCR. This sample has around 150,000 clones, with around four fifths found just once. The germline V gene encodes CDR1 SGHTA and CDR2 FQGTGA. V lost 5 bases and J lost 5; bases outside the gene matches: 11. CDR3 length equals 15 residues. As for this clone: Its antigen is not identified.

The chain employs TRBV7-3 and TRBJ2-5, with TRBD1 matching 7 bases. Sequenced: PBMCs. This receptor was identified in a female donor in good health and CMV-seronegative. For the CDR3, the DNA is TGTGCCAGCAGCGCAGAGGGGGCTGTTAGGGAGACCCAGTACTTC. It codes for CASSAEGAVRETQYF.